The 18 T cell receptor beta chains below all came from one sample that was sequenced in a study of immune characteristics of hereditary and idiopathic chronic pancreatitis. The pancreas tissue came from patients undergoing total pancreatectomy with islet autotransplantation. Measured with immunoSEQ multiplex PCR; TCRdb has only the in-frame clones, and not every one. The sample includes over 12,000 clones, around 79% of them seen just once. Sequenced input: pancreas tissue with hereditary chronic pancreatitis. These receptor sequences come from a human donor with chronic pancreatitis.

This clone was counted only a few times. This chain uses TRBV4-1 with TRBJ2-1, with 8 bases matching TRBD2. V lost 4 bases, J lost 6 bases, and 8 bases stayed unmatched. The CDR3 has 15 amino acids. From germline, CDR1 is MGHRA and CDR2 YSYEKL. This CDR3 reads CASSPDTTSVNEQFF. The CDR3 coding sequence is TGCGCCAGCAGCCCAGACACGACTAGCGTCAATGAGCAGTTCTTC.

J is TRBJ2-6 and V is TRBV5-4; D is unresolved. This CDR3 spans 20 amino acids. Trimming took off 3 bases at V and 0 bases at J, with 22 bases between the two ends. Germline V CDR1 and CDR2: SGHNT, YYREEE (reference sequence). The chain's CDR3 is CASSSPLGAGGVSGANVLTF. The CDR3 DNA reads TGTGCCAGCAGCTCCCCCCTAGGTGCAGGCGGAGTCTCTGGGGCCAACGTCCTGACTTTC.

This rearrangement joins TRBV29-1 to TRBJ1-3, with D maybe TRBD1 (5 bases). The length of the CDR3 is 16 residues. V was shortened by 4 bases and J by 0 bases, with 16 bases between the two germline ends. The germline V gene encodes CDR1 SQVTM and CDR2 ANQGSEA. The CDR3 DNA reads as TGCAGCGTTGTTGTGAGGGTTGGGGGCTCTGGAAACACCATATATTTT. This codes for CSVVVRVGGSGNTIYF.

This clone was observed a few times. V usage is TRBV19 and J usage is TRBJ1-2, with a possible D match to TRBD1 (5 bases). The germline V gene has CDR1 LNHDA and CDR2 SQIVND (reference sequence). The CDR3 covers 12 residues. V was clipped by 3 bases and J by 8 bases, with 10 bases between them. Written as DNA, the CDR3 is TGTGCCAGTAGTATGGGGGGAGTCGGCTACACCTTC. This encodes CASSMGGVGYTF.

The rearrangement links TRBV7-8 to TRBJ2-5, with D unresolved. The germline V gene encodes CDR1 SGHVS and CDR2 FQNEAQ. V was pared by 8 bases and J by 2 bases, with 12 bases between. The CDR3 extends over 13 amino acids. As DNA, the CDR3 is TGTGCCAGCGGACGGCTAGGGCAAGAGACCCAGTACTTC. Protein: CASGRLGQETQYF. The complete variable domain, with remaining parts taken from reference TRBV7-8 and TRBJ2-5, reads GAGVSQSPRYKVAKRGQDVALRCDPISGHVSLFWYQQALGQGPEFLTYFQNEAQLDKSGLPSDRFFAERPEGSVSTLKIQRTQQEDSAVYLCASGRLGQETQYFGPGTRLLVL.

The chain has TRBV9 and TRBJ2-7; 9 bases align to TRBD1. Trimming took 3 bases from V and 3 from J; bases not matched to a gene: 10. Germline lookup yields CDR1 SGDLS and CDR2 YYNGEE. The CDR3 totals 16 residues. CDR3 sequence: CASSGGDRAGIYEQYF. The CDR3 DNA reads TGTGCCAGCAGCGGGGGGGACAGGGCGGGGATCTACGAGCAGTACTTC. The full variable domain, rest sourced from reference TRBV9 and TRBJ2-7, is DSGVTQTPKHLITATGQRVTLRCSPRSGDLSVYWYQQSLDQGLQFLIQYYNGEERAKGNILERFSAQQFPDLHSELNLSSLELGDSALYFCASSGGDRAGIYEQYFGPGTRLTVT.

V and J are TRBV6-5 and TRBJ2-7; perhaps TRBD1 as D (5 bases). V gave up 6 bases and J gave up 2 bases, with 5 bases separating them. CDR3 length: 11 residues. The germline V gene has CDR1 MNHEY and CDR2 SVGAGI. CDR3 nucleotide sequence: TGTGCCAGCAGGACAGCCTACGAGCAGTACTTC. The encoded protein is CASRTAYEQYF.

There are a few counts of this clone. CDR3 loop: CASSLSRENGYTF. CDR3 nucleotide sequence: TGTGCCAGCAGTCTTTCTAGGGAAAATGGCTACACCTTC. The V gene is TRBV12-3 or TRBV12-4, the J gene TRBJ1-2, with D hard to call. This CDR3 is 13 amino acids long. Trimming shortened V by 5 bases and J by 6 bases, and 13 bases separated the two germline ends.

The V gene is TRBV5-1, the J gene TRBJ2-3; 8 bases align to TRBD2. The V gene end was trimmed by 5 bases and the J gene end by 4 bases; junction bases not matched to a gene: 3. CDR1 SGHRS and CDR2 YFSETQ come from the germline V gene. The CDR3 loop spans 13 amino acids. In nucleotides, the CDR3 is TGCGCCAGCAGGGGACTAGGTGCAGATACGCAGTATTTT. Its translation: CASRGLGADTQYF.

The chain couples TRBV9 to TRBJ2-3; D ambiguous. The CDR3 has 14 residues. V gave up 4 bases and J gave up 2 bases, with 11 bases separating them. The V gene's germline CDR1 is SGDLS and CDR2 YYNGEE. In nucleotides, the CDR3 is TGTGCCAGCAGCCCACACCTCAACACAGATACGCAGTATTTT. Encoded protein: CASSPHLNTDTQYF.

The chain joins TRBV3-1 (or the pseudogene TRBV3-2) to TRBJ2-2; TRBD2 matches at 8 bases. Germline lookup yields CDR1 LGHDT and CDR2 YNNKEL (reference sequence). The CDR3 runs 16 residues. Trimming cost V 1 base and J 7 bases; bases outside gene matches: 8. CDR3 in DNA: TGTGCCAGCAGCCAAGCCGGGGGGGGTGCCAGCGGGGAGCTGTTTTTT. Its protein product is CASSQAGGGASGELFF.

The chain combines TRBV19 with TRBJ2-1; the D gene is possibly TRBD2 (6 bases). The length of the CDR3 is 20 residues. V was clipped by 1 base and J by 0 bases, with 22 bases between them. CDR1 LNHDA and CDR2 SQIVND come from the germline V gene (reference sequence). CDR3 loop: CASSIAFGRREPSSYNEQFF. CDR3 coding DNA: TGTGCCAGTAGTATAGCTTTCGGGCGGCGGGAACCAAGCTCCTACAATGAGCAGTTCTTC. Using reference TRBV19 and TRBJ2-1 for the parts outside the CDR3, the full variable domain is DGGITQSPKYLFRKEGQNVTLSCEQNLNHDAMYWYRQDPGQGLRLIYYSQIVNDFQKGDIAEGYSVSREKKESFPLTVTSAQKNPTAFYLCASSIAFGRREPSSYNEQFFGPGTRLTVL.

This clone was observed a single time. The chain has TRBV10-3 and TRBJ2-1; D may be TRBD1 (6 bases). The CDR3 loop spans 13 amino acids. The V end lost 9 bases, the J end lost 4 bases, and 13 bases lay between the germline ends. Germline V CDR1 and CDR2: ENHRY, SYGVKD. The CDR3, as DNA: TGTGCCATTTGGACAGAAGAATACAATGAGCAGTTCTTC. Translated, it gives CAIWTEEYNEQFF.

V usage is TRBV5-4 and J usage is TRBJ2-5, with a weak D call TRBD2 (5 bases). Per germline, CDR1 SGHNT and CDR2 YYREEE (reference sequence). CDR3 size: 14 residues. Trimming pared 2 bases from V and 4 bases from J, leaving 12 bases between. The CDR3 region has the DNA TGTGCCAGCAGCTTTTTCGGGGTTGGAGAGACCCAGTACTTC. This sequence encodes CASSFFGVGETQYF.

J is TRBJ2-2 and V is TRBV7-2; D not resolved. The V gene lost 0 bases and the J gene lost 6 bases, with 8 bases spanning the gap. Per the germline V gene, CDR1 is SGHTA and CDR2 is FQGNSA. The CDR3 contains 14 residues. This CDR3 is CASSLAPPPGELFF. The CDR3, as DNA: TGTGCCAGCAGCTTAGCGCCCCCCCCCGGGGAGCTGTTTTTT.

V and J are TRBV19 and TRBJ2-2, with TRBD2 matching over 9 bases. Per the germline V gene, CDR1 is LNHDA and CDR2 is SQIVND (reference sequence). Germline trimming cut 4 bases from V and 3 bases from J; bases unmatched to any gene: 3. The CDR3 has 15 residues. Here the CDR3 reads CASSTGLAHTGELFF. The CDR3 bases are TGTGCCAGTAGTACGGGACTAGCCCACACCGGGGAGCTGTTTTTT.

This clone came up a few times. CDR3 nucleotides: TGTGCCAGCTCACCACCCAACCTTGGACAGGGATTATATGGCTACACCTTC. Translation gives CASSPPNLGQGLYGYTF. The V and J genes are TRBV18 and TRBJ1-2, with 8 bases aligning to TRBD1. The CDR3 length is 17 residues. Losses at the gene ends were 0 bases for V and 5 bases for J; bases not matched to a gene: 11. Germline CDR1 reads KGHSH; CDR2 reads LQKENI.

The chain joins TRBV9 to TRBJ1-4, with TRBD1 identical over 7 bases. The trim removed 0 bases at V and 8 bases at J, leaving 4 bases unmatched. The CDR3 length is 14 residues. Per germline, CDR1 SGDLS and CDR2 YYNGEE. The CDR3 DNA is TGTGCCAGCAGCGTAGAGGCAGGGGGAGAAAAACTGTTTTTT. It yields the protein CASSVEAGGEKLFF. Full variable domain (missing parts from reference TRBV9 and TRBJ1-4): DSGVTQTPKHLITATGQRVTLRCSPRSGDLSVYWYQQSLDQGLQFLIQYYNGEERAKGNILERFSAQQFPDLHSELNLSSLELGDSALYFCASSVEAGGEKLFFGSGTQLSVL.